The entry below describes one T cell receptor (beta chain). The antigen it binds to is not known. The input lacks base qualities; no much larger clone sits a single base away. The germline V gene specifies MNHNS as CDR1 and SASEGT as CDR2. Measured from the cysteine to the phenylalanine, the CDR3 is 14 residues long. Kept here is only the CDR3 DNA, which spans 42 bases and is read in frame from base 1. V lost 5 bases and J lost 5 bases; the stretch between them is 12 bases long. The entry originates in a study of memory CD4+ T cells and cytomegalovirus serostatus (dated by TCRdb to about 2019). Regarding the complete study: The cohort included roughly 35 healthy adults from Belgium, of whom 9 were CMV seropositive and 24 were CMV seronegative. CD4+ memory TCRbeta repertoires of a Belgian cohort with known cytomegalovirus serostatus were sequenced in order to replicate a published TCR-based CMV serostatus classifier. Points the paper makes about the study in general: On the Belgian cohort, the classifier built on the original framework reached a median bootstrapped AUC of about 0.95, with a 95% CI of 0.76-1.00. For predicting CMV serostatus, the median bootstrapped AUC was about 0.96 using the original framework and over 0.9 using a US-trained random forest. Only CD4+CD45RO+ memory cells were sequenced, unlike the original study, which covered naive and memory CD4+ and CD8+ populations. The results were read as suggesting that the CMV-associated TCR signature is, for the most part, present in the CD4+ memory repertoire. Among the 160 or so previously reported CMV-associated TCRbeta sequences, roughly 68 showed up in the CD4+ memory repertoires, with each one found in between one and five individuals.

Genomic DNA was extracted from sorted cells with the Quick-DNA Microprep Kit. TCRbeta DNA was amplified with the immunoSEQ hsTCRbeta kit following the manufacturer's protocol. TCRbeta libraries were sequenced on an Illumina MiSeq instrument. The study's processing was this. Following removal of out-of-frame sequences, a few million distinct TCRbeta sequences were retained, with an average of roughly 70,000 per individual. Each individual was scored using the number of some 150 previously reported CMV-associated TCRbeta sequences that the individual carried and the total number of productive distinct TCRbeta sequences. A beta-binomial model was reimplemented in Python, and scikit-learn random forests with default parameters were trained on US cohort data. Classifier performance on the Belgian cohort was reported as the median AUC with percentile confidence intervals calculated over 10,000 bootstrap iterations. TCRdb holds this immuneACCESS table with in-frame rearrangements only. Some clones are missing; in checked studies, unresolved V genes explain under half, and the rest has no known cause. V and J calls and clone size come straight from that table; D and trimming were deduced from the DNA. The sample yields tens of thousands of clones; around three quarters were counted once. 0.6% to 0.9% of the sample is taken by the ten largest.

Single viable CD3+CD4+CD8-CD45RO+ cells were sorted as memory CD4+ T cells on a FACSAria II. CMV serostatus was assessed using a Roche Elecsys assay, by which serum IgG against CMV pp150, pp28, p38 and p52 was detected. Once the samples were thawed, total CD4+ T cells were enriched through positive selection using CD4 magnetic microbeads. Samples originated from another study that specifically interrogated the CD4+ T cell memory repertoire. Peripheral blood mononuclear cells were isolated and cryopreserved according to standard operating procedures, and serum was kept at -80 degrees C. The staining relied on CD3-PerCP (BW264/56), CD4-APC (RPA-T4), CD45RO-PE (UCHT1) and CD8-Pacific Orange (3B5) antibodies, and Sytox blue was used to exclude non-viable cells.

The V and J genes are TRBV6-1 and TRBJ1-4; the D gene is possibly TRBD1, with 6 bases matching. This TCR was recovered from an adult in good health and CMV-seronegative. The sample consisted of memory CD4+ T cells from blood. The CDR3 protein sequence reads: CASSNREPNEKLFF. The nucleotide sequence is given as TGTGCCAGCAGTAACAGGGAACCGAATGAAAAACTGTTTTTT.